These 6 T cell receptor beta chains were sequenced from one sample in a study of cytomegalovirus exposure and HLA in healthy donors (dated 2017 in TCRdb). The library was built by means of the immunoSEQ multiplex PCR assay. The multiplex PCR relied on a mix of 60 forward primers for TCR Vbeta segments and 13 reverse primers for TCR Jbeta segments. TCRdb carries this immuneACCESS record with in-frame sequences only. Its versions omit some clonotypes, under half of them owing to an unresolved V gene in the studies checked, with the rest unexplained. This sample comprises about 140,000 clones, approximately 70% of them detected only once. The ten largest account for 1.5% to 2% of the sample. The sample was PBMCs. The receptors derive from a woman aged 25 to 39 in good health and CMV-seronegative.

J is TRBJ2-5 and V is TRBV5-4; TRBD1 aligns across 9 bases. Germline V gene sequence: CDR1 SGHNT, CDR2 YYREEE (reference sequence). This CDR3 contains 16 residues. Germline trimming cut 4 bases from V and 4 bases from J; bases unmatched to any gene: 11. CDR3 sequence (DNA): TGTGCCAGCAGCCTTCCGGGACAGGGAGCATCAGAGACCCAGTACTTC. It is translated as CASSLPGQGASETQYF. Full variable domain (remainder filled in from reference TRBV5-4 and TRBJ2-5): ETGVTQSPTHLIKTRGQQVTLRCSSQSGHNTVSWYQQALGQGPQFIFQYYREEENGRGNFPPRFSGLQFPNYSSELNVNALELDDSALYLCASSLPGQGASETQYFGPGTRLLVL.

This sequence joins TRBV11-2 and TRBJ2-1; D is uncertain. The V gene lost 1 base and the J gene lost 10 bases, with 5 bases spanning the gap. The V gene's germline CDR1 is SGHAT and CDR2 FQNNGV. The CDR3 is 11 residues long. The CDR3 nucleotides read TGTGCCAGCAGCTTAGTGCGGGAGCAGTTCTTC. Translation gives CASSLVREQFF.

The rearrangement links TRBV7-2 to TRBJ2-7; 8 bases match TRBD2. The CDR3 runs to 17 residues. With V trimmed by 1 base and J by 3 bases, 11 bases remained unmatched. Germline V gene sequence: CDR1 SGHTA, CDR2 FQGNSA. This CDR3 reads CASSLVGRGARHYEQYF. The DNA for the CDR3 is TGTGCCAGCAGCTTAGTGGGGCGGGGGGCCCGTCACTACGAGCAGTACTTC.

This clone appeared a few times. The chain employs TRBV18 and TRBJ1-4; unclear D gene. This CDR3 contains 16 residues. Germline V CDR1 and CDR2: KGHSH, LQKENI. V gave up 3 bases and J gave up 0 bases, with 11 bases separating them. CDR3 amino acids: CASSPAVPATNEKLFF. CDR3 nucleotide sequence: TGTGCCAGCTCACCGGCAGTCCCTGCAACTAATGAAAAACTGTTTTTT.

This clone was counted a single time. This chain connects TRBV6-1 to TRBJ2-6; maybe TRBD1 (5 bases). CDR1 and CDR2 (germline): MNHNS, SASEGT. V lost 3 bases and J lost 0, with 9 bases in between. The length of the CDR3 is 16 residues. The CDR3 bases are TGTGCCAGCAGTGAGCAGGGTCTCTCTGGGGCCAACGTCCTGACTTTC. This codes for CASSEQGLSGANVLTF.

The chain couples TRBV28 to TRBJ2-1; TRBD2 agrees at 8 bases. Germline V lookup: CDR1 MDHEN, CDR2 SYDVKM. This CDR3 contains 15 residues. The V gene end was trimmed by 11 bases and the J gene end by 4 bases; junction bases not matched to a gene: 13. CDR3 nucleotides: TGTGCCTCAGCTATGGGGGGCGGGAGGTACAATGAGCAGTTCTTC. It translates to CASAMGGGRYNEQFF.